Below, 31 T cell receptor beta chains from the same sample are listed, as sequenced in a study of blood T cell repertoires in COVID-19. Assay used: immunoSEQ multiplex PCR; TCRdb lists only in-frame clones, some missing. The sample yields about 140,000 clones, 75% to 85% seen once. The sequenced sample consisted of peripheral blood. The receptor set was obtained from a man in his sixties with acute or convalescent COVID-19.

The V gene is TRBV27, the J gene TRBJ2-7; 9 bases fit TRBD1. J was trimmed by 7 bases and V by 1 base; bases with no gene match: 8. The germline CDR1 and CDR2 sequences are MNHEY and SMNVEV (reference sequence). CDR3 length: 15 amino acids. CDR3 residues: CASSLWGQGIGEQYF. Written as DNA, the CDR3 is TGTGCCAGCAGTTTATGGGGACAGGGTATAGGGGAGCAGTACTTC.

This clone was seen a single time. The chain employs TRBV6-5 and TRBJ1-5; possibly TRBD1 for D (5 bases). CDR1 is MNHEY and CDR2 is SVGAGI in the germline V gene. The ends were cut back, 0 bases at V and 3 bases at J, with 9 bases in the middle. There are 15 residues in the CDR3. This CDR3 reads CASSYSGGSNQPQHF. The CDR3 nucleotides read TGTGCCAGCAGTTACTCGGGGGGTTCCAATCAGCCCCAGCATTTT.

This clone was detected only once. V gene TRBV5-1 combines with J gene TRBJ1-1, with a tentative D call TRBD1 (5 bases). V was clipped by 6 bases and J by 7 bases, with 19 bases between them. The germline V gene has CDR1 SGHRS and CDR2 YFSETQ. The CDR3 has 14 amino acids. The CDR3 DNA reads as TGCGCCAGCAAGGCCCTAGGGGAAACGGGTGAAGCTTTCTTT. It yields the protein CASKALGETGEAFF.

There are a few counts of this clone. The chain is built from TRBV6-4 and TRBJ2-2; no reliable D call. In germline, CDR1 is MRHNA, CDR2 SNTAGT. V was cut by 3 bases and J by 1 base, with 6 bases left in between. The CDR3 extends over 14 amino acids. In DNA form, the CDR3 reads TGTGCCAGCAGTGAGACACTGAACACCGGGGAGCTGTTTTTT. This translates into CASSETLNTGELFF.

The chain links TRBV5-6 to TRBJ2-1; 10 bases map to TRBD2. Germline CDR1 and CDR2: SGHDT and YYEEEE. The trim removed 4 bases at V and 3 bases at J, leaving 7 bases unmatched. The CDR3 has 16 amino acids. CDR3 sequence reads: CASSRVAGGLYNEQFF. The DNA of the CDR3 is TGTGCCAGCAGCCGAGTAGCGGGAGGACTCTACAATGAGCAGTTCTTC.

The chain couples TRBV7-9 to TRBJ2-7; weak D call: TRBD2 (6 bases). The CDR3 runs to 16 residues. Deletions cut 5 bases from V and 3 bases from J, with 20 bases between. Germline V gene sequence: CDR1 SEHNR, CDR2 FQNEAQ (reference sequence). The CDR3 loop reads CASSPPSPSELYEQYF. Written as DNA, the CDR3 is TGTGCCAGCAGCCCCCCCAGCCCTAGCGAGCTCTACGAGCAGTACTTC. Full variable domain (rest looked up from reference TRBV7-9 and TRBJ2-7): DTGVSQNPRHKITKRGQNVTFRCDPISEHNRLYWYRQTLGQGPEFLTYFQNEAQLEKSRLLSDRFSAERPKGSFSTLEIQRTEQGDSAMYLCASSPPSPSELYEQYFGPGTRLTVT.

The chain employs TRBV24-1 and TRBJ2-1, with 8 bases aligning to TRBD2. The V gene end was trimmed by 3 bases and the J gene end by 5 bases; junction bases not matched to a gene: 5. Germline CDR1 KGHDR, CDR2 SFDVKD. The length of the CDR3 is 15 residues. CDR3 DNA: TGTGCCACCAGTGATCAAGGACTAGCCCACAATGAGCAGTTCTTC. Protein product: CATSDQGLAHNEQFF.

The chain uses TRBV28 and TRBJ2-1, with 14 bases aligning to TRBD2. The J segment lost 7 bases and the V segment lost 4 bases, leaving 12 bases of the junction unmatched. Germline V gene sequence: CDR1 MDHEN, CDR2 SYDVKM. This CDR3 spans 18 amino acids. CDR3 protein: CASSSGTSGSRYWNEQFF. The CDR3 coding sequence is TGTGCCAGCAGTTCGGGGACTAGCGGGAGTAGGTACTGGAATGAGCAGTTCTTC.

This chain links TRBV5-8 with TRBJ1-2, with no clear D. The CDR3 totals 13 residues. V shed 2 bases and J shed 1 base, with 6 bases lying between them. CDR1 is SGHTS, CDR2 YDEGEE, per germline. DNA for the CDR3: TGTGCCAGCAGCTTTCGCGGTAACTATGGCTACACCTTC. It encodes CASSFRGNYGYTF. Complete variable domain (other parts from reference TRBV5-8 and TRBJ1-2): EAGVTQSPTHLIKTRGQQATLRCSPISGHTSVYWYQQALGLGLQFLLWYDEGEERNRGNFPPRFSGRQFPNYSSELNVNALELEDSALYLCASSFRGNYGYTFGSGTRLTVV.

This chain connects TRBV5-1 to TRBJ2-3; maybe TRBD2 (5 bases). Trimming removed 6 bases from V and 8 bases from J, with 22 bases in between. CDR1 and CDR2 (germline): SGHRS, YFSETQ. The CDR3 contains 15 residues. CDR3: CASNPGGSREGTQYF. CDR3 coding DNA: TGCGCCAGCAATCCTGGAGGCTCTCGAGAAGGTACGCAGTATTTT. Full variable domain (remainder filled in from reference TRBV5-1 and TRBJ2-3): KAGVTQTPRYLIKTRGQQVTLSCSPISGHRSVSWYQQTPGQGLQFLFEYFSETQRNKGNFPGRFSGRQFSNSRSEMNVSTLELGDSALYLCASNPGGSREGTQYFGPGTRLTVL.

The genes are TRBV7-9 and TRBJ2-2; D possibly corresponds to TRBD1 (6 bases). Trimming removed 2 bases at V and 5 bases at J, with 18 bases between. CDR3 size: 17 residues. Germline V gene data show CDR1 as SEHNR and CDR2 as FQNEAQ (reference sequence). The CDR3 loop reads CASSLTDTGRITGELFF. CDR3 bases: TGTGCCAGCAGCTTAACGGACACAGGGCGCATAACCGGGGAGCTGTTTTTT.

V and J are TRBV2 and TRBJ2-1; 8 positions agree with TRBD1. The V gene's germline CDR1 is SNHLY and CDR2 FYNNEI. J gave up 9 bases and V 4 bases, and 8 bases lay outside the gene matches. This CDR3 has 14 residues. CDR3 in DNA: TGTGCCAGCAGTGCTACAGGGGGGTCGGGTGAGCAGTTCTTC. It encodes CASSATGGSGEQFF.

This chain uses TRBV5-4 with TRBJ2-1, with D possibly TRBD2 on 6 matching bases. This CDR3 spans 17 amino acids. The V end lost 0 bases, the J end lost 0 bases, and 13 bases lay between the germline ends. CDR1 SGHNT and CDR2 YYREEE come from the germline V gene (reference sequence). The CDR3 loop is CASSLGVGGSSYNEQFF. For the CDR3, the DNA is TGTGCCAGCAGCTTGGGAGTTGGAGGGAGCTCCTACAATGAGCAGTTCTTC.

Only a few counts were recorded for this clone. V gene TRBV27 combines with J gene TRBJ2-5; D possibly corresponds to TRBD1 (5 bases). This CDR3 has 14 amino acids. CDR1 is MNHEY and CDR2 is SMNVEV in the germline V gene (reference sequence). V gave up 3 bases and J gave up 3 bases, with 11 bases separating them. CDR3 bases: TGTGCCAGCAGTTTGTACGTAGGGGAAGAGACCCAGTACTTC. Translated, it gives CASSLYVGEETQYF.

This clone was seen once. V is TRBV6-2 or TRBV6-3 and J is TRBJ1-3, with TRBD1 matching 8 bases. The CDR3 has 16 amino acids. Per the germline V gene, CDR1 is MNHEY and CDR2 is SVGEGT. Unmatched junction bases numbered 8, after V lost 6 bases and J lost 1 base. CDR3 region: CASSVQGVFSGNTIYF. In DNA form, the CDR3 reads TGTGCCAGCAGCGTACAGGGGGTTTTTTCTGGAAACACCATATATTTT.

The gene calls are TRBV6-5 and TRBJ2-1; 7 bases map to TRBD2. V trimming: 0 bases; J trimming: 4 bases; junction bases outside the gene matches: 3. The CDR3 has 15 residues. Germline lookup yields CDR1 MNHEY and CDR2 SVGAGI. The CDR3 coding sequence is TGTGCCAGCAGTTACTCGCAGGGAGGGTACAATGAGCAGTTCTTC. It translates to CASSYSQGGYNEQFF.

The gene calls are TRBV7-3 and TRBJ2-3; 7 nucleotides match TRBD2. Germline trimming cut 4 bases from V and 2 bases from J; bases unmatched to any gene: 6. From germline, CDR1 is SGHTA and CDR2 FQGTGA. CDR3 length: 15 residues. The CDR3 DNA reads as TGTGCCAGCAGCTCCACGGGACTAATCACAGATACGCAGTATTTT. This sequence encodes CASSSTGLITDTQYF.

This clone was seen only once. This chain uses TRBV19 with TRBJ2-1, with D unclear. The V end was cut by 7 bases, the J end by 8 bases, with 12 bases between. Germline CDR1 reads LNHDA; CDR2 reads SQIVND (reference sequence). The CDR3 runs to 12 residues. Written as DNA, the CDR3 is TGTGCCAGTACTAGTTTTGCCTATGAGCAGTTCTTC. This encodes CASTSFAYEQFF.

As to this clone: The junction departs from the called germline gene at one end, perhaps through a read error. The chain has TRBV2 and TRBJ2-3; no definite D call. The CDR3 extends over 14 amino acids. The germline CDR1 and CDR2 sequences are SNHLY and FYNNEI. Here the CDR3 DNA reads TGTGCCAGCAGGGAAGACTTTAGCACAGATACGCAGTATTTT. Protein: CASREDFSTDTQYF.

The chain's CDR3 is CASVGGTDTQYF. The DNA for the CDR3 is TGTGCCAGCGTAGGAGGCACAGATACGCAGTATTTT. The rearrangement uses TRBV6-5 and TRBJ2-3; no clear D. Germline V CDR1 and CDR2: MNHEY, SVGAGI. Trimming shortened V by 8 bases and J by 1 base, and 7 bases separated the two germline ends. This CDR3 contains 12 residues.

The gene calls are TRBV18 and TRBJ2-3; perhaps TRBD2 as D (6 bases). Deletions cut 0 bases from V and 1 base from J, with 11 bases between. This CDR3 comprises 16 residues. CDR1 and CDR2 (germline): KGHSH, LQKENI. CDR3 in DNA: TGTGCCAGCTCACCACCGTCGCGGAGGGGCACAGATACGCAGTATTTT. Amino acids: CASSPPSRRGTDTQYF.

This rearrangement joins TRBV6-1 to TRBJ2-4; D might be TRBD1 (5 bases). The CDR3 contains 15 residues. V lost 0 bases to trimming and J lost 7 bases, with 13 bases between them. CDR1 and CDR2 from the germline V gene are MNHNS and SASEGT. CDR3 sequence reads: CASSEAPRVRNIQYF. Written as DNA, the CDR3 is TGTGCCAGCAGTGAAGCCCCCAGGGTTAGGAACATTCAGTACTTC.

At least ten counts were recorded for this clone. The rearrangement uses TRBV27 and TRBJ2-3, with 11 positions matching TRBD2. The CDR3 has 15 amino acids. V trimming: 10 bases; J trimming: 6 bases; junction bases outside the gene matches: 12. Germline CDR1 MNHEY, CDR2 SMNVEV (reference sequence). The DNA of the CDR3 is TGTGCCACCCGGACACTAGCGGGAGTGGGGGATACGCAGTATTTT. Residues: CATRTLAGVGDTQYF.

This rearrangement joins TRBV25-1 to TRBJ2-3, with TRBD1 matching 8 bases. The V and J ends lost 2 bases and 4 bases, in that order; junction bases with no gene match: 8. The length of the CDR3 is 16 residues. Germline V gives CDR1 MGHDK, CDR2 SYGVNS. The CDR3 loop is CASSESPGGMADTQYF. The DNA for the CDR3 is TGTGCCAGCAGTGAAAGCCCAGGGGGCATGGCAGATACGCAGTATTTT. The whole variable domain, filled in from reference TRBV25-1 and TRBJ2-3, reads EADIYQTPRYLVIGTGKKITLECSQTMGHDKMYWYQQDPGMELHLIHYSYGVNSTEKGDLSSESTVSRIRTEHFPLTLESARPSHTSQYLCASSESPGGMADTQYFGPGTRLTVL.

Of note for this clone: The same CDR3 can be traced to other DNA sequences in this sample. The rearrangement joins TRBV18 to TRBJ1-2, with a possible D match to TRBD1 (6 bases). Trimming cost V 0 bases and J 5 bases, with 10 bases left between them. The CDR3 loop spans 14 amino acids. Germline V gene sequence: CDR1 KGHSH, CDR2 LQKENI. The CDR3 DNA reads TGTGCCAGCTCACCACCCACAGGGAGTTATGGCTACACCTTC. This encodes CASSPPTGSYGYTF.

The rearrangement links TRBV3-1 (or the pseudogene TRBV3-2) to TRBJ2-5; 12 nucleotides align to TRBD2. After removal of 3 bases from V and 2 bases from J, the junction contained 4 bases not matched to a gene. Germline loops: CDR1 LGHDT, CDR2 YNNKEL (reference sequence). This CDR3 region has 16 residues. The CDR3 loop is CASSHQLAGGQETQYF. The CDR3 coding sequence is TGTGCCAGCAGCCACCAACTAGCGGGAGGACAAGAGACCCAGTACTTC.

The chain uses TRBV5-6 and TRBJ1-3, with D possibly being TRBD1 (6 bases). The CDR3 has 16 amino acids. V lost 2 bases and J lost 6, with 18 bases in between. Germline V gives CDR1 SGHDT, CDR2 YYEEEE. The CDR3 nucleotides are TGTGCCAGCAGCTTTAACAGGGCGGACCAGCTAAACACCATATATTTT. Its protein is CASSFNRADQLNTIYF.

The chain carries TRBV10-3 and TRBJ2-5; D is perhaps TRBD2 (5 bases). From germline, CDR1 is ENHRY and CDR2 SYGVKD. The CDR3 runs to 13 residues. The V and J ends lost 6 bases and 3 bases respectively, with 11 bases between them. The CDR3 bases are TGTGCCATCAGGGACCCTAGCAAAGAGACCCAGTACTTC. This encodes CAIRDPSKETQYF.

The genes are TRBV7-3 and TRBJ2-1; TRBD2 aligns across 8 bases. The CDR3 runs to 15 residues. V was clipped by 11 bases and J by 2 bases; unmatched bases: 11. Germline-derived CDR1 and CDR2 are SGHTA and FQGTGA. CDR3 bases: TGTGCCTCGCAATCGGGTAGCGGGACCTACAATGAGCAGTTCTTC. It yields the protein CASQSGSGTYNEQFF. The full variable domain, completed using reference TRBV7-3 and TRBJ2-1, is GAGVSQTPSNKVTEKGKYVELRCDPISGHTALYWYRQSLGQGPEFLIYFQGTGAADDSGLPNDRFFAVRPEGSVSTLKIQRTERGDSAVYLCASQSGSGTYNEQFFGPGTRLTVL.

This clone was found once. The chain has TRBV7-6 and TRBJ2-1, with 11 positions matching TRBD1. The CDR3 loop spans 17 amino acids. From germline, CDR1 is SGHVS and CDR2 FNYEAQ. With 2 bases clipped from V and 6 bases from J, the junction kept 9 bases outside the gene matches. The CDR3 coding sequence is TGTGCCAGCAGCTTAACCTCCGGGACAGGGGGACTCAATGAGCAGTTCTTC. This gives the protein CASSLTSGTGGLNEQFF.

Worth noting for this clone: The sample holds other DNA sequences that translate to the same CDR3. The chain carries TRBV28 and TRBJ1-4; TRBD1 matches at 8 bases. V was pared by 6 bases and J by 8 bases, with 8 bases of the junction left unmatched. The CDR3 sequence is 14 residues long. Germline values: CDR1 MDHEN, CDR2 SYDVKM. This CDR3 reads CASRPTGGGEKLFF. The CDR3 bases are TGTGCCAGCAGGCCCACAGGGGGGGGAGAAAAACTGTTTTTT.